What follows describes a single TCR beta chain. Its antigen remains unidentified. Once RNA had been extracted, it was reverse transcribed into cDNA to act as the sequencing template. Assay: immunoSEQ multiplex PCR; the TCRdb copy retains only in-frame clones and omits some. The repertoire has some 110,000 clones, around two fifths of them found once; the top ten carry 3% to 3.5%. Germline assignment: CDR1 SGHVS and CDR2 FQNEAQ. The length of the CDR3 is 15 residues. The ends were cut back, 5 bases at V and 3 bases at J, with 17 bases in the middle. The data originate from a study of CD8+ T cells in alopecia areata. Study-wide findings and caveats: There were also resident alphabeta T cells of normal skin sequenced in scalp samples.

Sample: CD4+ T cells sorted from blood. The V gene is TRBV7-8, the J gene TRBJ2-7; D gene unclear. The clonotype comes from a human donor with alopecia areata. CDR3 loop: CASSPRVQQDYEQYF. Here the CDR3 DNA reads TGTGCCAGCAGCCCACGGGTCCAGCAGGACTACGAGCAGTACTTC. The full variable domain, in which reference TRBV7-8 and TRBJ2-7 provide the parts outside the CDR3, is GAGVSQSPRYKVAKRGQDVALRCDPISGHVSLFWYQQALGQGPEFLTYFQNEAQLDKSGLPSDRFFAERPEGSVSTLKIQRTQQEDSAVYLCASSPRVQQDYEQYFGPGTRLTVT.